In its sample, the clone carrying this TCR beta chain was seen many times. The sample originates from a study of T-cell reconstitution after alpha-beta-depleted transplantation in children. CDR3 length: 14 amino acids. Trimming pared 0 bases from V and 1 base from J, leaving 7 bases between. Germline-derived CDR1 and CDR2 are LNHNV and YYDKDF (reference sequence). Unique molecular identifiers tagged the TCRbeta library. TCRdb re-called the PCR reads with MiXCR, one entry per CDR3 protein. The data show over 550,000 distinct CDR3 sequences, with roughly a tenth seen just once and roughly 4% held by the top ten.

The specimen comprised PBMCs from the stem cell graft donor, sampled from the stem cell graft. The chain carries TRBV15 and TRBJ2-7; D gene ambiguous. The receptor comes from a human donor who donated a stem cell graft to a child with acute myeloid leukemia. In DNA, the CDR3 is TGTGCCACCAGCAGAGAGGCGCGTTCCTACGAGCAGTACTTC. Its protein product is CATSREARSYEQYF.